These 12 T cell receptor beta chains came from one sample sequenced in a study of neurological immune-mediated disorders. TCRdb reprocessed the 5' RACE reads with MiXCR, giving one entry per CDR3 protein. In the table there are about 74,000 distinct CDR3 sequences, less than 5.5% of which are singletons. The sequenced sample consisted of PBMCs. The receptors here all came from a man aged 18 to 29 with multiple sclerosis.

This clonotype was found many times. The chain carries TRBV12-3 or TRBV12-4 and TRBJ1-2; D is possibly TRBD1 (5 bases). V lost 8 bases to trimming and J lost 2 bases, with 18 bases between them. The CDR3 extends over 15 amino acids. CDR3 nucleotides: TGTGCCAGCCGCCCCTCCGGGACGGTGAACTATGGCTACACCTTC. The encoded protein is CASRPSGTVNYGYTF.

In this sample, this clonotype turned up many times. This chain uses TRBV28 with TRBJ2-7, with 9 positions matching TRBD1. Germline CDR1 MDHEN, CDR2 SYDVKM. V was clipped by 6 bases and J by 5 bases; unmatched bases: 8. The CDR3 is made up of 14 amino acids. The CDR3 region is CASRTPGQGHEQYF. The CDR3 DNA reads TGTGCCAGCAGGACCCCGGGACAGGGCCACGAGCAGTACTTC.

V usage is TRBV7-6 and J usage is TRBJ2-1, with 10 positions matching TRBD2. V lost 5 bases and J lost 13; bases outside the gene matches: 8. The CDR3 runs 13 residues. CDR1 SGHVS and CDR2 FNYEAQ come from the germline V gene. For the CDR3, the DNA is TGTGCCAGCAGCCGCTCTAGCGGGAGTGTCCAGTTCTTC. Residues: CASSRSSGSVQFF.

This clonotype has at least ten counts. This chain uses TRBV3-1 with TRBJ2-6, with D uncertain. The CDR3 runs to 14 residues. Between the trimmed V and J ends, which lost 4 bases and 0 bases, there was a span of 4 bases. Germline CDR1 LGHDT, CDR2 YNNKEL (reference sequence). The CDR3 nucleotides are TGTGCCAGCAGCCCGTACTCTGGGGCCAACGTCCTGACTTTC. Translated: CASSPYSGANVLTF. Together with reference TRBV3-1 and TRBJ2-6, the CDR3 gives the full variable domain: DTAVSQTPKYLVTQMGNDKSIKCEQNLGHDTMYWYKQDSKKFLKIMFSYNNKELIINETVPNRFSPKSPDKAHLNLHINSLELGDSAVYFCASSPYSGANVLTFGAGSRLTVL.

The rearrangement uses TRBV30 and TRBJ2-3, with TRBD1 matching 8 bases. J was trimmed by 3 bases and V by 5 bases; bases with no gene match: 10. Germline values: CDR1 GTSNPN, CDR2 SVGIG (reference sequence). The length of the CDR3 is 15 residues. CDR3 coding DNA: TGTGCCTGGGGCGACTGGACAGGGCTGACAGATACGCAGTATTTT. Residues: CAWGDWTGLTDTQYF.

This clonotype was seen repeatedly, ten times or more. The J gene is TRBJ2-3, the V gene TRBV5-1; 13 bases align to TRBD2. The CDR3 extends over 17 amino acids. Germline CDR1 reads SGHRS; CDR2 reads YFSETQ. The ends lost 1 base at V and 4 bases at J; junction bases unmatched: 6. CDR3 region: CASSLKTSGGAADTQYF. In DNA form, the CDR3 reads TGCGCCAGCAGCTTGAAAACTAGCGGGGGGGCAGCAGATACGCAGTATTTT. Full variable domain (remainder filled in from reference TRBV5-1 and TRBJ2-3): KAGVTQTPRYLIKTRGQQVTLSCSPISGHRSVSWYQQTPGQGLQFLFEYFSETQRNKGNFPGRFSGRQFSNSRSEMNVSTLELGDSALYLCASSLKTSGGAADTQYFGPGTRLTVL.

This clonotype was seen repeatedly, ten times or more. This chain links TRBV18 with TRBJ2-3; D call uncertain. The CDR3 covers 15 residues. V was trimmed by 6 bases and J by 2 bases, leaving 15 bases between them. Germline loops: CDR1 KGHSH, CDR2 LQKENI. The CDR3 loop is CASSRNEGTTDTQYF. The CDR3 coding sequence is TGTGCCAGCTCGCGAAACGAAGGAACCACAGATACGCAGTATTTT.

As for this clonotype: An end of the junction does not agree with germline; a read error may underlie this. V and J are TRBV7-9 and TRBJ1-5, with 9 bases lining up with TRBD1. This CDR3 is 14 amino acids long. Germline CDR1 is SEHNR and CDR2 is FQNEAQ (reference sequence). CDR3 in amino acids: CASSSGQGSQPQNF. The CDR3 nucleotides are TGTGCCAGCAGCTCGGGACAGGGAAGTCAGCCCCAGAATTTT. Variable domain in full (rest from reference TRBV7-9 and TRBJ1-5): DTGVSQNPRHKITKRGQNVTFRCDPISEHNRLYWYRQTLGQGPEFLTYFQNEAQLEKSRLLSDRFSAERPKGSFSTLEIQRTEQGDSAMYLCASSSGQGSQPQNFGDGTRLSIL.

This clonotype was seen many times. This rearrangement joins TRBV5-1 to TRBJ2-3, with D perhaps TRBD2 (6 bases). Germline CDR1 reads SGHRS; CDR2 reads YFSETQ. Between the trimmed V and J ends, which lost 1 base and 4 bases, there was a span of 13 bases. The length of the CDR3 is 15 residues. The DNA for the CDR3 is TGCGCCAGCAGCTTGTTGGGACTGCCATCAGATACGCAGTATTTT. Its protein product is CASSLLGLPSDTQYF.

In this sample, this clonotype turned up many times. This chain joins TRBV20-1 and TRBJ2-5; TRBD2 agrees at 9 bases. Losses at the gene ends were 0 bases for V and 5 bases for J; bases not matched to a gene: 10. Germline V gene lookup returns CDR1 DFQATT and CDR2 SNEGSKA (reference sequence). The CDR3 contains 16 residues. This CDR3 is CSARDLRLAGKETQYF. The CDR3 DNA sequence: TGCAGTGCTAGAGATTTGCGGCTAGCGGGAAAGGAGACCCAGTACTTC.

Points on this clonotype: One end of the junction is discordant with germline, which a read error may explain. The chain carries TRBV12-3 or TRBV12-4 and TRBJ1-6; D remains unclear. There are 16 residues in the CDR3. The CDR3 protein is CASSLGPAGWGSPLNF. Here the CDR3 DNA reads TGTGCCAGCAGTTTAGGTCCGGCAGGCTGGGGTTCACCCCTCAACTTT.

This clonotype was observed many times. CDR3: CASSRAEVTEAFF. CDR3 nucleotides: TGTGCCAGCAGCCGTGCCGAGGTCACTGAAGCTTTCTTT. V and J are TRBV7-2 and TRBJ1-1, with D unclear. Per the germline V gene, CDR1 is SGHTA and CDR2 is FQGNSA. The CDR3 has 13 amino acids. Trimming removed 5 bases at V and 4 bases at J, with 11 bases between. The variable domain in full, with the rest retrieved from reference TRBV7-2 and TRBJ1-1, is GAGVSQSPSNKVTEKGKDVELRCDPISGHTALYWYRQSLGQGLEFLIYFQGNSAPDKSGLPSDRFSAERTGGSVSTLTIQRTQQEDSAVYLCASSRAEVTEAFFGQGTRLTVV.